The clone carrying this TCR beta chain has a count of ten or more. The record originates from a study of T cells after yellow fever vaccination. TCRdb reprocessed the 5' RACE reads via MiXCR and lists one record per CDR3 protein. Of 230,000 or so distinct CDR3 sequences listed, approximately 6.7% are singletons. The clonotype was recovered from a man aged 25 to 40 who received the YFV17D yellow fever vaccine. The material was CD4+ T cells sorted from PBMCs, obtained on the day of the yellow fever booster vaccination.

Here the CDR3 reads CASSSLAGGDNEQFF. The CDR3 bases are TGCGCCAGCAGCTCCCTAGCGGGAGGGGACAATGAGCAGTTCTTC. The chain is built from TRBV4-3 and TRBJ2-1; 12 bases match TRBD2. The CDR3 has 15 residues. Germline trimming cut 5 bases from V and 5 bases from J; bases unmatched to any gene: 4. The V gene's germline CDR1 is LGHNA and CDR2 YSLEER.